Following are 20 T cell receptor beta chains from one sample sequenced in a study of regulatory T cells in long-lasting Graves disease. Arm-PCR of CDR3 regions with iRepertoire HTBI primers generated TCR beta libraries. TCRdb re-derived calls from the multiplex PCR reads in MiXCR, one entry per CDR3 protein. This sample yields approximately 350,000 distinct CDR3 sequences, of which approximately 12% are seen a single time; approximately 17% belongs to the top ten. Sample time point: newly diagnosed GD, antithyroid drugs for less than 3 months. After RNA was extracted from PBMCs, the TCR library was made from it. These records were also assigned to another study, of T cells in Graves' hyperthyroidism and ophthalmopathy.

The specimen was peripheral blood mononuclear cells (PBMCs), collected at new diagnosis, from a patient treated with antithyroid drugs. These receptors all come from a woman under 30 with Graves disease.

Many counts were recorded for this clonotype. This chain joins TRBV28 and TRBJ2-7, with 7 nucleotides matching TRBD1. This CDR3 is built from 14 residues. Trimming at V came to 4 bases and at J to 3 bases, leaving 6 bases not matched to a gene. Germline assignment: CDR1 MDHEN and CDR2 SYDVKM. CDR3 in DNA: TGTGCCAGCAGTTCACCTCGGGACAGCTACGAGCAGTACTTC. This gives the protein CASSSPRDSYEQYF.

This clonotype was counted between two and nine times. A read error is possible here, since a much larger clone lies one base away. Lacking the conserved final phenylalanine or tryptophan, this CDR3 likely reflects a read error. The rearrangement uses TRBV6-1 and TRBJ2-3; D may match TRBD1 or TRBD2 (6 bases each). The CDR3 spans 12 residues. The germline CDR1 and CDR2 sequences are MNHNS and SASEGT. The germline V and J ends were trimmed by 6 bases and 4 bases, with 8 bases remaining between them. Here the CDR3 DNA reads TGTGCCAGCAGGGAGGGGGCAGATACGCAGTATTCT. Its translation: CASREGADTQYS.

At least ten counts were recorded for this clonotype. The V call is TRBV9, the J call TRBJ2-1; 10 bases line up with TRBD2. Looked up from germline, CDR1 is SGDLS and CDR2 is YYNGEE. This CDR3 spans 16 amino acids. The V gene end was trimmed by 6 bases and the J gene end by 2 bases; junction bases not matched to a gene: 8. CDR3 residues: CASNDRAGGAYNEQFF. The DNA for the CDR3 is TGTGCCAGCAATGATCGAGCGGGAGGGGCCTACAATGAGCAGTTCTTC.

This rearrangement joins TRBV5-1 to TRBJ2-3, with D perhaps TRBD1 (6 bases). Trimming took 0 bases from V and 6 from J, leaving 17 bases between them. CDR3 length: 16 residues. From germline, CDR1 is SGHRS and CDR2 YFSETQ. The chain's CDR3 is CASSLAPLGASDTQYF. The CDR3 DNA reads TGCGCCAGCAGCTTGGCCCCTTTGGGGGCCTCTGATACGCAGTATTTT. Full variable domain (outside the CDR3, taken from reference TRBV5-1 and TRBJ2-3): KAGVTQTPRYLIKTRGQQVTLSCSPISGHRSVSWYQQTPGQGLQFLFEYFSETQRNKGNFPGRFSGRQFSNSRSEMNVSTLELGDSALYLCASSLAPLGASDTQYFGPGTRLTVL.

This clonotype was found a few times. CDR3 residues: CSARDMGGGAGNTIYF. The CDR3 DNA sequence: TGCAGTGCTAGAGATATGGGGGGAGGGGCTGGAAACACCATATATTTT. The chain employs TRBV20-1 and TRBJ1-3, with TRBD1 as a possible D gene (5 bases). The CDR3 has 16 residues. Between the trimmed V and J ends, which lost 0 bases and 2 bases, there was a span of 14 bases. CDR1 is DFQATT and CDR2 is SNEGSKA in the germline V gene (reference sequence).

About this clonotype: This may stem from a read error, because a much larger clone lies one nucleotide away. V usage is TRBV6-5 and J usage is TRBJ1-5; perhaps TRBD1 as D (5 bases). CDR3 size: 17 residues. Germline loops: CDR1 MNHEY, CDR2 SVGAGI. The CDR3 bases are TGTGCCAGCAGTTCGGGTTACCGGGACCGTCACAATCAGCCCCAGAATTTT. This encodes CASSSGYRDRHNQPQNF.

This clonotype was seen ten or more times. The V gene is TRBV2, the J gene TRBJ1-1; tentative D call: TRBD1 (5 bases). Germline assignment: CDR1 SNHLY and CDR2 FYNNEI. V was clipped by 11 bases and J by 0 bases, with 25 bases between them. The CDR3 is 17 amino acids. CDR3 amino acids: CALQGTRRNYMNTEAFF. The CDR3 DNA reads TGTGCCTTACAAGGGACGAGGAGAAATTACATGAACACTGAAGCTTTCTTT.

The chain is built from TRBV28 and TRBJ2-5; 8 nucleotides match TRBD1. V lost 11 bases, J lost 4 bases, and 15 bases stayed unmatched. The CDR3 is 15 residues long. CDR1 and CDR2 from the germline V gene are MDHEN and SYDVKM. DNA of the CDR3: TGTGCCGAGACTGGTGGACAGGGAAGGGGAGAGACCCAGTACTTC. Its protein is CAETGGQGRGETQYF.

This clonotype was observed at least ten times. The V and J genes are TRBV20-1 and TRBJ2-1; 13 bases are a match to TRBD2. Germline V lookup: CDR1 DFQATT, CDR2 SNEGSKA (reference sequence). The CDR3 totals 14 residues. J was trimmed by 5 bases and V by 7 bases; bases with no gene match: 5. CDR3 DNA: TGCAGTGTTGGACTAGCGGGGGATAACAATGAGCAGTTCTTC. Residues: CSVGLAGDNNEQFF.

This clonotype was seen repeatedly, ten times or more. The chain uses TRBV28 and TRBJ1-1; a weak D match, TRBD1 (5 bases). The CDR3 has 12 amino acids. Trimming cost V 8 bases and J 9 bases, with 16 bases left between them. Per germline, CDR1 MDHEN and CDR2 SYDVKM. CDR3 protein: CASVGGGYQAFF. The CDR3 coding sequence is TGTGCCAGCGTGGGGGGTGGTTATCAAGCTTTCTTT. The entire variable domain, with the rest obtained from reference TRBV28 and TRBJ1-1, is as follows: DVKVTQSSRYLVKRTGEKVFLECVQDMDHENMFWYRQDPGLGLRLIYFSYDVKMKEKGDIPEGYSVSREKKERFSLILESASTNQTSMYLCASVGGGYQAFFGQGTRLTVV.

The chain combines TRBV7-9 with TRBJ2-7, with a weak D call TRBD2 (6 bases). The CDR3 covers 17 residues. Trimming pared 1 base from V and 4 bases from J, leaving 20 bases between. Germline V gene data show CDR1 as SEHNR and CDR2 as FQNEAQ (reference sequence). The DNA of the CDR3 is TGTGCCAGCAGCTTAGATGAGGCGGGACGGACTCATTACGAGCAGTACGTC. It yields the protein CASSLDEAGRTHYEQYV.

This clonotype was recorded at least ten times. The genes are TRBV7-3 and TRBJ1-2; tentatively, D is TRBD1 (6 bases). Germline CDR1 reads SGHTA; CDR2 reads FQGTGA. Between the trimmed V and J ends, which lost 5 bases and 4 bases, there was a span of 14 bases. The CDR3 is 14 residues long. CDR3 bases: TGTGCCAGCAGCGTACCGGGACATCCCTATGGCTACACCTTC. It yields the protein CASSVPGHPYGYTF.

This clonotype has at least ten counts. V gene TRBV18 combines with J gene TRBJ2-7, with 7 bases matching TRBD2. CDR3 size: 13 residues. CDR1 and CDR2 from the germline V gene are KGHSH and LQKENI. V was pared by 6 bases and J by 2 bases, with 4 bases of the junction left unmatched. The DNA for the CDR3 is TGTGCCAGCTCTGGCGGGGGAACCTACGAGCAGTACTTC. Translating it yields CASSGGGTYEQYF.

This clonotype was counted many times. CDR3: CASSISSASYEQYF. DNA of the CDR3: TGTGCCAGTAGTATCAGTTCGGCCTCCTACGAGCAGTACTTC. The chain uses TRBV19 and TRBJ2-7; D remains ambiguous. V lost 3 bases and J lost 0, with 9 bases in between. The CDR3 extends over 14 amino acids. Germline CDR1 is LNHDA and CDR2 is SQIVND (reference sequence).

This clonotype was recorded many times. The V call is TRBV20-1, the J call TRBJ2-1, with a possible D match to TRBD2 (5 bases). The germline V gene has CDR1 DFQATT and CDR2 SNEGSKA (reference sequence). The CDR3 is 11 amino acids. In nucleotides, the CDR3 is TGCAGATTGCCGAGGGTAGCTGAGCAGTTCTTC. Translation: CRLPRVAEQFF.

The table lists this clonotype with a few counts. The rearrangement joins TRBV7-9 to TRBJ2-6; TRBD1 or TRBD2 may be the D gene (5 bases each). The ends were cut back, 5 bases at V and 7 bases at J, with 18 bases in the middle. CDR1 and CDR2 (germline): SEHNR, FQNEAQ (reference sequence). The CDR3 has 16 amino acids. CDR3: CASSHRDLGVANVLTF. The CDR3 region has the DNA TGTGCCAGCAGCCATCGGGACCTTGGTGTCGCCAACGTCCTGACTTTC.

The sample holds many counts of this clonotype. The rearrangement links TRBV6-2 or TRBV6-3 to TRBJ2-3; 16 bases line up with TRBD2. The CDR3 is 19 amino acids. The J segment lost 1 base and the V segment lost 4 bases, leaving 8 bases of the junction unmatched. Germline loops: CDR1 MNHEY, CDR2 SVGEGT. The CDR3 protein is CASSSSTGTSGRGTDTQYF. In nucleotides, the CDR3 is TGTGCCAGCAGTTCATCGACAGGGACTAGCGGGAGGGGCACAGATACGCAGTATTTT.

This clonotype was found a few times. The chain joins TRBV7-2 to TRBJ1-2; 10 nucleotides match TRBD1. From germline, CDR1 is SGHTA and CDR2 FQGNSA. V shed 5 bases, J shed 8 bases, and the junction held 11 bases outside the gene matches. The CDR3 contains 15 residues. The CDR3 nucleotides read TGTGCCAGCAGCCCGCGGACAGGGGGTTTGATAGGCTACACCTTC. As protein: CASSPRTGGLIGYTF.

V gene TRBV7-3 combines with J gene TRBJ2-5; D may be TRBD2 (6 bases). The CDR3 runs to 13 residues. Germline-derived CDR1 and CDR2 are SGHTA and FQGTGA. V lost 5 bases to trimming and J lost 5 bases, with 12 bases between them. The CDR3 DNA is TGTGCCAGCAGCCGAGGACTATACGAGACCCAGTACTTC. Protein product: CASSRGLYETQYF. Full variable domain (remainder filled in from reference TRBV7-3 and TRBJ2-5): GAGVSQTPSNKVTEKGKYVELRCDPISGHTALYWYRQSLGQGPEFLIYFQGTGAADDSGLPNDRFFAVRPEGSVSTLKIQRTERGDSAVYLCASSRGLYETQYFGPGTRLLVL.

This clonotype was detected only a few times. The genes are TRBV6-2 or TRBV6-3 and TRBJ1-1; D call uncertain. Germline V CDR1 and CDR2: MNHEY, SVGEGT. Trimming removed 8 bases at V and 1 base at J, with 11 bases between. The CDR3 runs to 13 residues. CDR3 residues: CASLQGKNTEAFF. CDR3 nucleotide sequence: TGTGCCAGCTTACAAGGGAAGAACACTGAAGCTTTCTTT.